This T cell receptor beta chain was recorded in a study of blood T cell repertoires in COVID-19. Study overall: Whether acute or convalescent, the COVID-19 samples came from the United States, Italy and Spain. The cDNA or gDNA used as material had been derived from T cells, B-cell-depleted T cells, or PBMCs.

This clone has a single count. Method: immunoSEQ multiplex PCR; TCRdb's copy keeps in-frame clones and lacks some. The sample contains 100,000 to 150,000 clones, approximately 90% of which appear only once. Germline V gene lookup returns CDR1 SGHDN and CDR2 FVKESK. This CDR3 has 16 residues. V lost 2 bases to trimming and J lost 6 bases; unmatched junction nucleotides: 5. Sequences were obtained from peripheral blood. The receptor comes from a man aged 45-65 years with acute or convalescent COVID-19. The chain has TRBV14 and TRBJ2-3, with 13 bases fitting TRBD2. CDR3 DNA sequence: TGTGCCAGCAGCCAACAAGGACTAGCGGGGGCCGATACGCAGTATTTT. Translating gives CASSQQGLAGADTQYF.